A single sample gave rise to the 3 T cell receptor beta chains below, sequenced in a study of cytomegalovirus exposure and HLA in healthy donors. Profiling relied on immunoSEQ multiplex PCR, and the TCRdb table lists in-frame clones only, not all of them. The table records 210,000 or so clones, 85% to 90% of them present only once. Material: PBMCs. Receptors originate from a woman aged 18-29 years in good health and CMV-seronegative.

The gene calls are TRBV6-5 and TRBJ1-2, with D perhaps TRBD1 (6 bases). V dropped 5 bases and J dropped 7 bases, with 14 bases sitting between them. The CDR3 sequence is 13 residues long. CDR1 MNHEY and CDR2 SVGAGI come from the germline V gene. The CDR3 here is CASSPRGGAGYTF. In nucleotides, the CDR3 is TGTGCCAGCAGTCCCAGGGGAGGGGCTGGCTACACCTTC.

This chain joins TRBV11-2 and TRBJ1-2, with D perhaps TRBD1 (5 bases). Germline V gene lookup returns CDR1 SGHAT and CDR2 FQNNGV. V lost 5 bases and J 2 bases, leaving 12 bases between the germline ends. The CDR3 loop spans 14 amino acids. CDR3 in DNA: TGTGCCAGCAGCCCTGGCGGGGGAAACTATGGCTACACCTTC. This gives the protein CASSPGGGNYGYTF.

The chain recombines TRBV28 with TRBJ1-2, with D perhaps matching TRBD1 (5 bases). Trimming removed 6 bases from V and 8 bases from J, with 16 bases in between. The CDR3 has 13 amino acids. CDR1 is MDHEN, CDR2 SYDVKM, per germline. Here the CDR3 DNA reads TGTGCCAGCAGCGTTGGGGGGTCTCGAGGCTACACCTTC. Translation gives CASSVGGSRGYTF.